This TCR beta chain emerged from a study of blood T cell repertoires in COVID-19. Across the study: Spain, Italy and the United States supplied samples that represented acute and convalescent COVID-19. T cells, B-cell-depleted T cells, or PBMCs supplied cDNA or gDNA.

The authors' processing: Amplification of reference gene primers was used by the study to estimate nucleated cell counts. Assay used: immunoSEQ multiplex PCR; TCRdb lists only in-frame clones, some missing. Clonal size and the V and J genes are those of that table, whereas D and trimming came from the DNA. The sample records 250,000 to 300,000 clones, about 86% being singletons. The V gene's germline CDR1 is KGHSH and CDR2 LQKENI. This CDR3 has 15 residues. Trimming stripped 1 base from V and 7 bases from J, with 17 bases between. The origin of this receptor is a woman aged 55-75 years with active or convalescent COVID-19. V usage is TRBV18 and J usage is TRBJ2-7, with D possibly TRBD1 on 6 matching bases. The sample consisted of peripheral blood. DNA for the CDR3: TGTGCCAGCTCACCACTTGGCAGGGGAGCTGGGGAGCAGTACTTC. It is translated as CASSPLGRGAGEQYF.